This TCR beta chain derives from a study of blood T cell repertoires in COVID-19. Study-wide background: From the United States, Italy and Spain came samples of acute and convalescent COVID-19. The analysed material was cDNA or gDNA that came from T cells, B-cell-depleted T cells, or PBMCs.

From germline, CDR1 is LGHDT and CDR2 YNNKEL (reference sequence). The V end lost 1 base, the J end lost 8 bases, and 17 bases lay between the germline ends. The CDR3 totals 16 residues. Methods used by the authors: Nucleated cell counts were estimated from reference gene primer amplification. Sequencing used immunoSEQ multiplex PCR; TCRdb keeps in-frame clones, though not all of them. D and trimming come from the DNA, and the V and J calls and clone size come from that table. The table includes under 300,000 clones, about 80% detected once. Sequenced sample: peripheral blood. The source of this sequence is a woman of 80 years or more with active or convalescent COVID-19. The chain is built from TRBV3-1 (or the pseudogene TRBV3-2) and TRBJ1-4; perhaps TRBD1 as D (6 bases). The CDR3 here is CASSQATGQLGEKLFF. Written as DNA, the CDR3 is TGTGCCAGCAGCCAAGCTACAGGGCAATTGGGAGAAAAACTGTTTTTT.